These 4 T cell receptor beta chains originate from one sample sequenced in a study of graft-versus-host responses after intestinal transplantation. Only in-frame clones appear in the TCRdb table, and some are missing; sequencing was by immunoSEQ multiplex PCR. The repertoire includes roughly 13,000 clones, roughly four fifths of them detected once, and more than 20% sits in the top ten. The material was PBMCs, obtained after intestinal transplantation. All receptors come from a human patient who received an intestinal transplant, so some T cells may come from the graft donor.

The rearrangement uses TRBV10-1 and TRBJ1-5; 12 bases agree with TRBD1. From germline, CDR1 is WNHNN and CDR2 SYGVQD (reference sequence). V trimming: 3 bases; J trimming: 0 bases; junction bases outside the gene matches: 9. The CDR3 covers 19 residues. CDR3 amino acids: CASSDLYGTGGFSNQPQHF. CDR3 bases: TGCGCCAGCAGTGATTTGTACGGGACAGGGGGCTTTAGCAATCAGCCCCAGCATTTT.

The V and J genes are TRBV11-2 and TRBJ2-7, with D perhaps matching TRBD1 (6 bases). This CDR3 region has 15 residues. Germline V gives CDR1 SGHAT, CDR2 FQNNGV. The V end lost 5 bases, the J end lost 2 bases, and 16 bases lay between the germline ends. In DNA, the CDR3 is TGTGCCAGCAGCAGCCCGGGACAAGGAACCTACGAGCAGTACTTC. Its translation is CASSSPGQGTYEQYF.

The J gene is TRBJ1-2, the V gene TRBV25-1, with D hard to call. Between the trimmed V and J ends, which lost 2 bases and 1 base, there was a span of 8 bases. Germline-derived CDR1 and CDR2 are MGHDK and SYGVNS. The CDR3 has 14 residues. CDR3 bases: TGTGCCAGCAGTGAAATAGGAGATAACTATGGCTACACCTTC. Translating it yields CASSEIGDNYGYTF.

The chain combines TRBV5-8 with TRBJ2-5; D uncertain. The length of the CDR3 is 10 residues. The germline V and J ends were trimmed by 3 bases and 4 bases, with 1 base remaining between them. Germline V gene sequence: CDR1 SGHTS, CDR2 YDEGEE. In DNA form, the CDR3 reads TGTGCCAGCAGCTCAGAGACCCAGTACTTC. Protein product: CASSSETQYF.